This T cell receptor (beta chain) came from a study of tissue T cells after allogeneic stem cell transplantation. Study-wide background: Several lines of graft-versus-host disease therapy were given to all patients, all with gastrointestinal involvement.

Germline values: CDR1 SGHTA, CDR2 FQGTGA. The CDR3 has 16 residues. Trimming removed 1 base from V and 5 bases from J; junction bases left unmatched: 5. The repertoire was sequenced with immunoSEQ multiplex PCR; TCRdb's copy has only in-frame clones and lacks some. Of 5,000 to 7,000 clones listed, over 60% are singletons. The input for sequencing was blood, taken before transplantation. The rearrangement uses TRBV7-3 and TRBJ2-2; TRBD2 agrees at 9 bases. The TCR sequence derives from a man aged 35 to 70 who later had graft-versus-host disease after an allogeneic stem cell transplant. The CDR3 DNA is TGTGCCAGCAGCTTAAGCGGGGGGGCCCGAACCGGGGAGCTGTTTTTT. Amino acid sequence: CASSLSGGARTGELFF.